Listed here are 27 T cell receptor beta chains from one sample, sequenced in a study of human T cells and chemical hapten exposure. TCRdb processed the RACE reads anew with MiXCR; each CDR3 protein has one entry. The repertoire holds more than 85,000 distinct CDR3 sequences, with about a tenth as singletons. The time point denotes: patch test 2, 6 weeks after DPC sensitization. Treatment of the sample: therapeutic diphenylcyclopropenone sensitization with weekly scalp DPC. The sample in question was whole blood, obtained in connection with sensitization to the hapten diphenylcyclopropenone (DPC). The receptors shown here come from a woman aged 40 to 49 with alopecia areata. Some clones in this sample may be carry-over from other donors' samples.

This clonotype was seen more than once but under ten times. The chain recombines TRBV20-1 with TRBJ1-5; D unresolved. Germline V CDR1 and CDR2: DFQATT, SNEGSKA (reference sequence). Trimming left V 5 bases short and J 6 bases short, with 20 bases between. The CDR3 consists of 15 residues. CDR3 sequence (DNA): TGCAGTGCTGTCTCCGAACACCTCACGTTTCAGCCCCAGCATTTT. Protein: CSAVSEHLTFQPQHF.

The J gene is TRBJ1-2, the V gene TRBV15; D is uncertain. The CDR3 contains 14 residues. The V end was cut by 0 bases, the J end by 2 bases, with 7 bases between. The germline CDR1 and CDR2 sequences are LNHNV and YYDKDF (reference sequence). The CDR3, as DNA: TGTGCCACCAGCAGAGATCGGTCAAACTATGGCTACACCTTC. Translation gives CATSRDRSNYGYTF.

This clonotype came up many times. The rearrangement links TRBV6-6 to TRBJ1-2; D is possibly TRBD1 (5 bases). This CDR3 comprises 17 residues. V was trimmed by 7 bases and J by 4 bases, leaving 25 bases between them. Germline CDR1 MNHNY, CDR2 SVGAGI (reference sequence). CDR3 sequence reads: CASNSITRVSGAYGYTF. DNA of the CDR3: TGTGCCAGCAACTCCATAACCCGGGTCTCTGGGGCCTATGGCTACACCTTC.

This clonotype has a handful of counts. CDR3 sequence: CASSQERDRVHRGYTF. The CDR3 DNA reads as TGCGCCAGCAGCCAAGAGAGGGACAGGGTTCATCGTGGCTACACCTTC. The chain uses TRBV4-3 and TRBJ1-2; 9 bases agree with TRBD1. This CDR3 has 16 residues. V shed 0 bases and J 7 bases; nucleotides not matched to a gene: 9. The germline V gene encodes CDR1 LGHNA and CDR2 YSLEER.

J is TRBJ1-1 and V is TRBV7-3, with D perhaps TRBD1 (6 bases). CDR3 length: 14 residues. V shed 3 bases and J shed 5 bases, with 13 bases lying between them. Germline assignment: CDR1 SGHTA and CDR2 FQGTGA. Here the CDR3 reads CASSFKGGRTEAFF. The CDR3 bases are TGTGCCAGCAGCTTTAAAGGGGGTCGGACTGAAGCTTTCTTT.

V and J are TRBV5-6 and TRBJ2-7; 9 bases agree with TRBD1. Trimming cost V 4 bases and J 5 bases; bases outside gene matches: 10. The CDR3 is made up of 15 amino acids. The germline CDR1 and CDR2 sequences are SGHDT and YYEEEE. The CDR3, as DNA: TGTGCCAGCAGCATACCGGGACAGGGTCCCCACGAGCAGTACTTC. Protein product: CASSIPGQGPHEQYF.

The table lists this clonotype with many counts. The chain has TRBV13 and TRBJ2-3; 7 nucleotides line up with TRBD2. CDR1 is PRHDT and CDR2 is FYEKMQ in the germline V gene (reference sequence). CDR3 size: 16 residues. V lost 5 bases, J lost 3 bases, and 11 bases stayed unmatched. The CDR3 is CASSPRPGLGTDTQYF. Written as DNA, the CDR3 is TGTGCCAGCAGCCCCCGCCCCGGACTAGGGACAGATACGCAGTATTTT.

The CDR3 loop reads CASSLGAEEGYEQYF. CDR3 nucleotides: TGTGCCAGCAGCTTAGGGGCAGAAGAAGGGTACGAGCAGTACTTC. The V call is TRBV7-6, the J call TRBJ2-7, with D unresolved. V was shortened by 1 base and J by 4 bases, with 14 bases between the two germline ends. Germline lookup yields CDR1 SGHVS and CDR2 FNYEAQ. The CDR3 has 15 residues.

In its sample, this clonotype was seen a few times. The chain links TRBV6-2 or TRBV6-3 to TRBJ1-6, with D unresolved. V was clipped by 6 bases and J by 0 bases, with 9 bases between them. CDR3 size: 15 residues. Germline V lookup: CDR1 MNHEY, CDR2 SVGEGT. The CDR3: CASSHRDSYNSPLHF. The CDR3 region has the DNA TGTGCCAGCAGCCACCGGGACTCCTATAATTCACCCCTCCACTTT.

This clonotype showed up just a few times. CDR3 coding DNA: TGTGCCAGCAGTCGACTAGCGGGGGGTATCAATGAGCAGTTCTTC. Its translation: CASSRLAGGINEQFF. V is TRBV6-2 or TRBV6-3 and J is TRBJ2-1, with 13 nucleotides matching TRBD2. V lost 5 bases to trimming and J lost 6 bases; unmatched junction nucleotides: 4. This CDR3 has 15 residues. Germline V gives CDR1 MNHEY, CDR2 SVGEGT.

The chain couples TRBV30 to TRBJ2-7; 8 bases are shared with TRBD1. The germline gives CDR1 GTSNPN, CDR2 SVGIG (reference sequence). This CDR3 is built from 13 residues. With V trimmed by 3 bases and J by 0 bases, 1 base remained unmatched. The CDR3 coding sequence is TGTGCCTGGAGGGGACAGGTCTCCTACGAGCAGTACTTC. Its translation: CAWRGQVSYEQYF.

Many counts were recorded for this clonotype. The chain joins TRBV9 to TRBJ2-7; D uncertain. Per the germline V gene, CDR1 is SGDLS and CDR2 is YYNGEE. The length of the CDR3 is 14 residues. The V and J ends lost 0 bases and 3 bases respectively, with 10 bases between them. CDR3 coding DNA: TGTGCCAGCAGCGTAGTACGACTCCTCTACGAGCAGTACTTC. Translating gives CASSVVRLLYEQYF.

The table lists this clonotype with many counts. This chain joins TRBV7-2 and TRBJ2-7, with a tentative D call TRBD1 (5 bases). Germline V lookup: CDR1 SGHTA, CDR2 FQGNSA. CDR3 length: 14 amino acids. V lost 3 bases, J lost 2 bases, and 11 bases lay in between. For the CDR3, the DNA is TGTGCCAGCAGCTTCGTGACAGCCACCTACGAGCAGTACTTC. This gives the protein CASSFVTATYEQYF.

This clonotype was recorded many times. The rearrangement uses TRBV30 and TRBJ1-5; D is unresolved. In germline, CDR1 is GTSNPN, CDR2 SVGIG (reference sequence). This CDR3 comprises 16 residues. Between the trimmed V and J ends, which lost 6 bases and 1 base, there was a span of 19 bases. This CDR3 is CACQVRTGSSNQPQHF. Written as DNA, the CDR3 is TGTGCCTGCCAGGTCCGGACGGGTTCGAGCAATCAGCCCCAGCATTTT.

The sample holds a few counts of this clonotype. The chain recombines TRBV30 with TRBJ2-7; TRBD1 might be the D (6 bases). The CDR3 consists of 11 residues. The V end was cut by 5 bases, the J end by 3 bases, with 8 bases between. CDR1 is GTSNPN and CDR2 is SVGIG in the germline V gene (reference sequence). DNA of the CDR3: TGTGCCTGGGGCAGGGGCTACGAGCAGTACTTC. Encoded protein: CAWGRGYEQYF. Full variable domain (outside the CDR3, taken from reference TRBV30 and TRBJ2-7): SQTIHQWPATLVQPVGSPLSLECTVEGTSNPNLYWYRQAAGRGLQLLFYSVGIGQISSEVPQNLSASRPQDRQFILSSKKLLLSDSGFYLCAWGRGYEQYFGPGTRLTVT.

Comment on this clonotype: A junction boundary mismatches the germline segment, possibly from a read error. The J gene is TRBJ1-2, the V gene TRBV15; D remains unclear. CDR1 is LNHNV and CDR2 is YYDKDF in the germline V gene (reference sequence). The CDR3 runs 14 residues. This CDR3 is CATSRDAEAHWRAF. The CDR3 bases are TGTGCCACCAGCAGAGATGCGGAGGCCCATTGGAGGGCCTTC.

This clonotype has at least ten counts. This rearrangement joins TRBV4-3 to TRBJ1-2; D gene uncertain. V lost 1 base and J lost 5, with 14 bases in between. Per the germline V gene, CDR1 is LGHNA and CDR2 is YSLEER. The CDR3 consists of 15 residues. The CDR3 DNA sequence: TGCGCCAGCAGCCAAGTCCAGGAGTCCGGGTATGGCTACACCTTC. Its translation: CASSQVQESGYGYTF.

The table lists this clonotype with many counts. The V and J genes are TRBV6-5 and TRBJ1-3; the D is unclear. Germline V CDR1 and CDR2: MNHEY, SVGAGI. The CDR3 spans 14 residues. The V end lost 8 bases, the J end lost 2 bases, and 13 bases lay between the germline ends. The chain's CDR3 is CASGVPGTGNTIYF. Written as DNA, the CDR3 is TGTGCCAGCGGGGTCCCGGGCACTGGAAACACCATATATTTT.

This clonotype was seen ten or more times. V is TRBV7-6 and J is TRBJ1-5; 10 bases fit TRBD1. Germline V CDR1 and CDR2: SGHVS, FNYEAQ. The V segment lost 1 base and the J segment 6 bases; nucleotides outside the gene matches: 6. The length of the CDR3 is 16 residues. CDR3 nucleotides: TGTGCCAGCAGCTTAGGACAGGGGGCGTCGGCTCAGCCCCAGCATTTT. Amino acids: CASSLGQGASAQPQHF.

The chain joins TRBV7-2 to TRBJ1-6; TRBD1 is a possible D gene (5 bases). V lost 6 bases, J lost 8 bases, and 14 bases lay in between. Germline CDR1 and CDR2: SGHTA and FQGNSA. There are 14 residues in the CDR3. The CDR3 loop reads CASSSAWGDSPLHF. Here the CDR3 DNA reads TGTGCCAGCAGTTCGGCTTGGGGGGATTCACCCCTCCACTTT.

This chain links TRBV19 with TRBJ2-1; 10 bases are a match to TRBD1. The CDR3 is 18 residues long. The V segment lost 4 bases and the J segment 5 bases; nucleotides outside the gene matches: 14. Germline CDR1 and CDR2: LNHDA and SQIVND (reference sequence). The CDR3 DNA reads as TGTGCCAGTAGTAAGCCGTCCCGCGGGACAGGGGCGAACAATGAGCAGTTCTTC. Translating it yields CASSKPSRGTGANNEQFF.

This clonotype has only a few counts. This chain joins TRBV20-1 and TRBJ2-5; no reliable D call. Germline lookup yields CDR1 DFQATT and CDR2 SNEGSKA (reference sequence). The CDR3 consists of 12 residues. The V end lost 4 bases, the J end lost 7 bases, and 13 bases lay between the germline ends. The DNA for the CDR3 is TGCAGTGCTATCGGACCCTTGGGGACCCAGTACTTC. Protein sequence: CSAIGPLGTQYF.

This clonotype was observed a few times. This sequence joins TRBV2 and TRBJ2-2; TRBD2 might be the D (5 bases). Germline V gene sequence: CDR1 SNHLY, CDR2 FYNNEI. The CDR3 is 16 amino acids. Trimming stripped 4 bases from V and 0 bases from J, with 12 bases between. CDR3 in DNA: TGTGCCAGCAGTGCAGACTACATACCGAACACCGGGGAGCTGTTTTTT. Its protein product is CASSADYIPNTGELFF.

At least ten counts were recorded for this clonotype. The CDR3 spells CASRGTGSSYNSPLHF. CDR3 coding DNA: TGTGCCAGCAGGGGAACAGGAAGCTCCTATAATTCACCCCTCCACTTT. The gene calls are TRBV2 and TRBJ1-6; weak D call: TRBD1 (5 bases). Trimming took 6 bases from V and 0 from J, leaving 12 bases between them. Germline V gives CDR1 SNHLY, CDR2 FYNNEI. The CDR3 sequence is 16 residues long.

This clonotype was counted at least ten times. This sequence joins TRBV29-1 and TRBJ2-5, with unresolved D. In germline, CDR1 is SQVTM, CDR2 ANQGSEA. CDR3 size: 12 residues. The V end lost 7 bases, the J end lost 0 bases, and 9 bases lay between the germline ends. CDR3 DNA: TGCAGCGGAAAAGGGTACCAAGAGACCCAGTACTTC. Translated: CSGKGYQETQYF.

The chain has TRBV12-3 or TRBV12-4 and TRBJ1-1; TRBD1 might be the D (6 bases). The CDR3 covers 15 residues. Trimming removed 7 bases at V and 0 bases at J, with 15 bases between. The CDR3 region has the DNA TGTGCCAGCACCCTTCCCCAGGGGATGAACACTGAAGCTTTCTTT. Translation gives CASTLPQGMNTEAFF.

Of note for this clonotype: It may be a read error: a sequence one base away is much more abundant. This rearrangement joins TRBV10-1 to TRBJ2-1, with D hard to call. CDR3 length: 13 amino acids. Germline lookup yields CDR1 WNHNN and CDR2 SYGVQD (reference sequence). The V and J ends lost 3 bases and 7 bases respectively, with 10 bases between them. The CDR3 DNA follows: TGCGCCAGCAGTGAAGAGTTGCAGAATGAGCAGTTCTTC. Translating gives CASSEELQNEQFF.